The 8 T cell receptor beta chains below all came from one sample that was sequenced in a study of identical twins. TCRdb processed the 5' RACE reads anew with MiXCR; each CDR3 protein has one entry. This sample has about 530,000 distinct CDR3 sequences, with about 20% found just once. These data were likewise used in another study, on yellow fever vaccine responses in identical twins.

The sample was CD4+ T cells sorted from blood. The receptors derive from a woman between 18 and 29 years old in good health.

This chain uses TRBV7-3 with TRBJ2-1; TRBD2 matches 10 bases. Germline V lookup: CDR1 SGHTA, CDR2 FQGTGA. This CDR3 comprises 16 residues. The trim removed 5 bases at V and 8 bases at J, leaving 12 bases unmatched. Here the CDR3 reads CASSPAVGLAGDEQFF. For the CDR3, the DNA is TGTGCCAGCAGCCCCGCAGTAGGGCTAGCGGGGGATGAGCAGTTCTTC.

The chain recombines TRBV5-1 with TRBJ2-2, with 11 bases fitting TRBD2. CDR1 and CDR2 (germline): SGHRS, YFSETQ. CDR3 length equals 16 residues. V lost 2 bases, J lost 3 bases, and 3 bases stayed unmatched. Here the CDR3 DNA reads TGCGCCAGCAGCTTTAGCGGGAGGGCCGACACCGGGGAGCTGTTTTTT. It translates to CASSFSGRADTGELFF.

The chain recombines TRBV20-1 with TRBJ2-3, with 8 bases identical to TRBD2. V trimming: 5 bases; J trimming: 4 bases; junction bases outside the gene matches: 5. Germline CDR1 is DFQATT and CDR2 is SNEGSKA (reference sequence). The CDR3 extends over 13 amino acids. DNA for the CDR3: TGCAGTGCTGTTAGCGGGGCCCCAGATACGCAGTATTTT. The encoded protein is CSAVSGAPDTQYF.

This clonotype appeared a few times. J is TRBJ2-2 and V is TRBV20-1, with no clear D. V dropped 3 bases and J dropped 1 base, with 15 bases sitting between them. Germline V gene sequence: CDR1 DFQATT, CDR2 SNEGSKA (reference sequence). The length of the CDR3 is 16 residues. CDR3 coding DNA: TGCAGTGCTAGGACACTCGAGATCTTGAACACCGGGGAGCTGTTTTTT. Its translation is CSARTLEILNTGELFF.

This clonotype has a handful of counts. The gene calls are TRBV6-1 and TRBJ2-7; the match to TRBD2 covers 11 bases. Germline values: CDR1 MNHNS, CDR2 SASEGT. The CDR3 contains 17 residues. Germline trimming cut 5 bases from V and 4 bases from J; bases unmatched to any gene: 13. The CDR3 loop reads CASSPAASSGRTYEQYF. CDR3 DNA sequence: TGTGCCAGCAGTCCGGCCGCCTCTAGCGGGAGGACATACGAGCAGTACTTC.

The CDR3 DNA sequence: TGTGCCAGCAGCCGCCGTATGGCCTTTTACAATGAGCAGTTCTTC. Amino acids: CASSRRMAFYNEQFF. The chain recombines TRBV4-2 with TRBJ2-1; no firm D call. The V gene's germline CDR1 is LGHNA and CDR2 YNFKEQ. This CDR3 has 15 residues. The ends were cut back, 4 bases at V and 4 bases at J, with 14 bases in the middle.

The gene calls are TRBV7-6 and TRBJ1-1, with no clear D. CDR1 and CDR2 from the germline V gene are SGHVS and FNYEAQ. V was trimmed by 8 bases and J by 1 base, leaving 14 bases between them. This CDR3 contains 14 residues. CDR3: CASADRGTNTEAFF. In nucleotides, the CDR3 is TGTGCCAGCGCTGATCGGGGAACGAACACTGAAGCTTTCTTT.

In DNA, the CDR3 is TGTGCCAGCTCACCGGAATTTCAAGAGACCCAGTACTTC. Its translation: CASSPEFQETQYF. The chain recombines TRBV18 with TRBJ2-5; the D is unclear. The CDR3 length is 13 residues. V was pared by 3 bases and J by 2 bases, with 7 bases between. CDR1 is KGHSH and CDR2 is LQKENI in the germline V gene.